A selection of T cell receptor beta chains follows, all from one sample in a study of monozygotic twins with inflammatory bowel disease. From the 5' RACE reads, TCRdb lists one entry per CDR3 protein and no DNA. The table lists some 450,000 distinct CDR3 sequences. Sequencing input: blood. These receptors were taken from a human donor with ulcerative colitis or Crohn's disease, or a healthy co-twin of an affected twin (not recorded which). Each CDR3 is given with its conserved first and last residue.

j_call: TRBJ2-3
v_call: TRBV2
cdr3_aa: CASSEARTRGDTDTQYF

j_call: TRBJ2-2
v_call: TRBV2
cdr3_aa: CASGGTGRGTGELFF

j_call: TRBJ1-1
v_call: TRBV12-3/TRBV12-4
cdr3_aa: CASSPLTGRTFF

j_call: TRBJ2-3
v_call: TRBV5-4
cdr3_aa: CASSLAGGITDTQYF

j_call: TRBJ2-3
v_call: TRBV6-2/TRBV6-3
cdr3_aa: CASSYPLDTDTQYF

j_call: TRBJ1-5
v_call: TRBV5-6
cdr3_aa: CASSLRGNGNQPQHF

j_call: TRBJ1-2
v_call: TRBV19
cdr3_aa: CARGTVGYYGYTF

j_call: TRBJ2-5
v_call: TRBV15
cdr3_aa: CATSSGERTQYF

j_call: TRBJ2-7
v_call: TRBV7-2
cdr3_aa: CASSRGLGDGQYF

j_call: TRBJ2-4
v_call: TRBV28
cdr3_aa: CASSPRTSGSSPQYF

j_call: TRBJ2-3
v_call: TRBV20-1
cdr3_aa: CSASKGTTTDTQYF

j_call: TRBJ2-7
v_call: TRBV19
cdr3_aa: CASLAGAPSYEQYF

j_call: TRBJ1-2
v_call: TRBV4-3
cdr3_aa: CASSQDLVGTTGYTF

j_call: TRBJ1-1
v_call: TRBV12-3/TRBV12-4
cdr3_aa: CASSSRVGGRNTEAFF

j_call: TRBJ1-2
v_call: TRBV7-2
cdr3_aa: CASSLGGYGWADYGYTF

j_call: TRBJ1-5
v_call: TRBV7-2
cdr3_aa: CASSQERFHWQPQHF

j_call: TRBJ1-5
v_call: TRBV19
cdr3_aa: CASSIITESNQPQHF

j_call: TRBJ2-3
v_call: TRBV20-1
cdr3_aa: CSPGSSTDTQYF

j_call: TRBJ2-2
v_call: TRBV10-3
cdr3_aa: CAISGGTGELFF

j_call: TRBJ2-7
v_call: TRBV12-5
cdr3_aa: CASGLIGVDEQYF

j_call: TRBJ2-2
v_call: TRBV11-3
cdr3_aa: CASRRGGGENTGELFF

j_call: TRBJ2-7
v_call: TRBV11-1
cdr3_aa: CASSLGVAGNKQYF

j_call: TRBJ2-7
v_call: TRBV25-1
cdr3_aa: CASSDGYEQYF

j_call: TRBJ2-7
v_call: TRBV11-1
cdr3_aa: CASSATSGSPKTNYEQYF

j_call: TRBJ1-5
v_call: TRBV4-1
cdr3_aa: CASSQDPTGRNQPQHF

j_call: TRBJ2-6
v_call: TRBV6-5
cdr3_aa: CASSSKGVGSISGANVLTF

j_call: TRBJ2-1
v_call: TRBV4-3
cdr3_aa: CASSLYSGRSSYNEQFF

j_call: TRBJ2-3
v_call: TRBV11-3
cdr3_aa: CASSPRTSGTDTQYF

j_call: TRBJ1-5
v_call: TRBV5-1
cdr3_aa: CASSLAGGGNQPQHF

j_call: TRBJ2-1
v_call: TRBV7-2
cdr3_aa: CASSPHNYNEQFF

j_call: TRBJ1-2
v_call: TRBV7-2
cdr3_aa: CASSLGGAGGYTF

j_call: TRBJ2-3
v_call: TRBV5-1
cdr3_aa: CASSLVPAPAPGTDTQYF